This T cell receptor beta chain derives from a study of cytomegalovirus exposure and HLA in healthy donors. The PCR made use of 60 Vbeta and 13 Jbeta primers. Sequenced by immunoSEQ multiplex PCR; TCRdb stores in-frame clones only, minus some. Here the sample spans under 150,000 clones, 60% to 85% being singletons. CDR3 size: 17 residues. This TCR derives from a woman aged 40 to 49 in good health and CMV-seronegative. The genes are TRBV1 and TRBJ2-1; the table assigns TRBD2, which was not confirmed against the DNA. TRBV1 has pseudogene status. The sequencing input was PBMCs. The CDR3 nucleotides read TGCACCAGCAGCCAAGTTTTCCTAGCGGGAGGTAACAATGAGCAGTTCTTC. Its translation: CTSSQVFLAGGNNEQFF.